The entry below gives a single TCR beta chain sequence along with its context. This record belongs to a study of T cell changes during pregnancy in multiple sclerosis. V was pared by 5 bases and J by 1 base, with 3 bases between. The CDR3 runs 12 residues. Germline-derived CDR1 and CDR2 are LNHDA and SQIVND (reference sequence). Profiled with immunoSEQ multiplex PCR; TCRdb holds only in-frame clones, not every one. The sample lists approximately 96,000 clones; about 90% were seen once. This chain joins TRBV19 and TRBJ1-5; no firm D call. The sequence derives from a female donor in good health, enrolled as a control in a pregnancy study. This specimen consisted of peripheral blood, obtained after pregnancy. CDR3 nucleotides: TGTGCCAGTAGTCAGAGCAATCAGCCCCAGCATTTT. Amino acids: CASSQSNQPQHF.